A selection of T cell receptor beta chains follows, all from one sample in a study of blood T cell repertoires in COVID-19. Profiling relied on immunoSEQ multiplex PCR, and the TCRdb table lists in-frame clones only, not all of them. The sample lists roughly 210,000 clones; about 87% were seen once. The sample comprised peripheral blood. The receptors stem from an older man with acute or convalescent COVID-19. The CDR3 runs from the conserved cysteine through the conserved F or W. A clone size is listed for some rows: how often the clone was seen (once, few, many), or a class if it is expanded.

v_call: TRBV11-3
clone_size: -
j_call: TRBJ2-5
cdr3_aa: CASSSAGQGTQETQYF

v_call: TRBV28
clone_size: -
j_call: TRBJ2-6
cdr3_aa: CASTYSGAGANVLTF

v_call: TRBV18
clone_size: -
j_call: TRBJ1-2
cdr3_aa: CASSVTNDNRAAYGYTF

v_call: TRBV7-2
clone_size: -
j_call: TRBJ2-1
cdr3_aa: CASSLSSGRYNEQFF

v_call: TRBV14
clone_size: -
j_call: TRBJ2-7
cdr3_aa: CASSPQGAGEQYF

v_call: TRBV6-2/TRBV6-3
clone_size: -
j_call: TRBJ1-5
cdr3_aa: CASSFLSGTVRLGQPQHF

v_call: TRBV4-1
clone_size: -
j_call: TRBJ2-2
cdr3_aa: CASSQGGGLNTGELFF

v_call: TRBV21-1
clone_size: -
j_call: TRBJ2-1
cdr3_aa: CASRPTGTGGRNTNEQFF

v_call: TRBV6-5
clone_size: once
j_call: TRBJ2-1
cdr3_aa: CASVLGVSNEQFF

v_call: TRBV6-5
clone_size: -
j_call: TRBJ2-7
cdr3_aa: CASNRAYEQYF

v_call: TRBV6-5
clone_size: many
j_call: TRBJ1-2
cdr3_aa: CASSYTGVDGYTF

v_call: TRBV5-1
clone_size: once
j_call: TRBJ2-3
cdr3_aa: CASSSIPRGVKADTQYF

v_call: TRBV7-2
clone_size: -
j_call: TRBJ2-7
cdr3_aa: CASSVTGTGSYSYEQYF

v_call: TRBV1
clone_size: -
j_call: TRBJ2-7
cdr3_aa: CTRCPSGTSGRATYEQYF

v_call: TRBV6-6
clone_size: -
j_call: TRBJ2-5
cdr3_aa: CASSWTGGQETQYF

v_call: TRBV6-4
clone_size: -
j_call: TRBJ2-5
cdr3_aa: CASTSQGPRGETQYF